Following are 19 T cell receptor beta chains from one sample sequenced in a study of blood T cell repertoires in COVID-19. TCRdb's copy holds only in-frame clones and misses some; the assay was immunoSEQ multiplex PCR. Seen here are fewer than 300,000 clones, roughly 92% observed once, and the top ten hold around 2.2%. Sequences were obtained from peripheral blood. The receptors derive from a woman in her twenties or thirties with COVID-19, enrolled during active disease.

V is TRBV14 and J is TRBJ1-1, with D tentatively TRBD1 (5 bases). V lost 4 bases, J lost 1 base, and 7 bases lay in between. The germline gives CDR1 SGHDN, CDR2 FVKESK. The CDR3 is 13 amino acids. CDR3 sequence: CASSRDRNTEAFF. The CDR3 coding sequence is TGTGCCAGCAGCCGCGACAGGAACACTGAAGCTTTCTTT. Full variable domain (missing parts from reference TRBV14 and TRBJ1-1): EAGVTQFPSHSVIEKGQTVTLRCDPISGHDNLYWYRRVMGKEIKFLLHFVKESKQDESGMPNNRFLAERTGGTYSTLKVQPAELEDSGVYFCASSRDRNTEAFFGQGTRLTVV.

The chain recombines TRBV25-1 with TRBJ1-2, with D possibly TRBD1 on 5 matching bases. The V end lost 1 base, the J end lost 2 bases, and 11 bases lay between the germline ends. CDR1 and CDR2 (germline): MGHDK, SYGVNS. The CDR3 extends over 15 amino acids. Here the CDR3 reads CASSELDSPNYGYTF. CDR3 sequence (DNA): TGTGCCAGCAGTGAATTAGACAGCCCAAACTATGGCTACACCTTC.

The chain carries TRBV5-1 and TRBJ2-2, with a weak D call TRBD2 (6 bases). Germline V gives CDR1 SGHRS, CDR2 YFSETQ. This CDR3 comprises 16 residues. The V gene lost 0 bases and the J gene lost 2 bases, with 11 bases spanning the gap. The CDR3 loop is CASSLAGGANTGELFF. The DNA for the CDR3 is TGCGCCAGCAGCTTGGCCGGGGGAGCCAACACCGGGGAGCTGTTTTTT.

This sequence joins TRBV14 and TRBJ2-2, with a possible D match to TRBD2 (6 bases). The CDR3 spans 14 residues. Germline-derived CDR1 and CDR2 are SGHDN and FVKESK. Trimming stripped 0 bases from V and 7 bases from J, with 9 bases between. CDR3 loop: CASSQEGAGGELFF. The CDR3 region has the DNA TGTGCCAGCAGCCAAGAGGGAGCGGGCGGGGAGCTGTTTTTT.

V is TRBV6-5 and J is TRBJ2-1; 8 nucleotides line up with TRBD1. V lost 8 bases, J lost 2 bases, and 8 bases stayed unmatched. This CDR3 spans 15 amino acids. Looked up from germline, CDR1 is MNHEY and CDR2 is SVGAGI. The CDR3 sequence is CASWGGQGAYNEQFF. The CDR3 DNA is TGTGCCAGCTGGGGAGGACAGGGAGCCTACAATGAGCAGTTCTTC.

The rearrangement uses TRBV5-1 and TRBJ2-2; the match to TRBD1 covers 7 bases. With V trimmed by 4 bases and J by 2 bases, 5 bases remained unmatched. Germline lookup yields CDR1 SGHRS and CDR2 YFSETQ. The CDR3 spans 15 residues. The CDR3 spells CASSNRDSNTGELFF. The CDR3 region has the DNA TGCGCCAGCAGCAACCGGGACAGTAACACCGGGGAGCTGTTTTTT.

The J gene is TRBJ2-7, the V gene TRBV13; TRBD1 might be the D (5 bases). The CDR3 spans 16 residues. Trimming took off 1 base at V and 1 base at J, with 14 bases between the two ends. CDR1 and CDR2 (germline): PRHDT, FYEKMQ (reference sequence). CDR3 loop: CASSLASGSRSYEQYF. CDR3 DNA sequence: TGTGCCAGCAGCTTAGCTTCAGGGTCAAGGTCCTACGAGCAGTACTTC.

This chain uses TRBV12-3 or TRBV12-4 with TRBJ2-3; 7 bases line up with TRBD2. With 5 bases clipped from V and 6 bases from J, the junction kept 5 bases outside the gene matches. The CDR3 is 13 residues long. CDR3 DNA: TGTGCCAGCAGTGCTAGCGGAGACGATACGCAGTATTTT. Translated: CASSASGDDTQYF.

CDR3 sequence reads: CASSLVTSGKYYNEQFF. The CDR3 region has the DNA TGTGCCAGCAGCTTAGTGACGAGCGGGAAATACTACAATGAGCAGTTCTTC. This chain uses TRBV11-2 with TRBJ2-1; 7 positions agree with TRBD2. Germline CDR1 SGHAT, CDR2 FQNNGV. The CDR3 extends over 17 amino acids. V lost 1 base, J lost 3 bases, and 9 bases stayed unmatched.

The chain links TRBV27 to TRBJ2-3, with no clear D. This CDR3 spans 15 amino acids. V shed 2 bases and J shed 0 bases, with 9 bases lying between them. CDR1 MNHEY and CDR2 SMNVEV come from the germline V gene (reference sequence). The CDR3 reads CASSLEGRSTDTQYF. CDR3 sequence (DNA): TGTGCCAGCAGTTTAGAAGGCAGGAGCACAGATACGCAGTATTTT.

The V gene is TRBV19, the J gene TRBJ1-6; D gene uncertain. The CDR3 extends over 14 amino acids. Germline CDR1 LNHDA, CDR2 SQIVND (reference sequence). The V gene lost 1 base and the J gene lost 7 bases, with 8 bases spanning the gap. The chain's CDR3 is CASSIVTVNSPLHF. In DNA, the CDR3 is TGTGCCAGTAGTATAGTAACGGTGAATTCACCCCTCCACTTT.

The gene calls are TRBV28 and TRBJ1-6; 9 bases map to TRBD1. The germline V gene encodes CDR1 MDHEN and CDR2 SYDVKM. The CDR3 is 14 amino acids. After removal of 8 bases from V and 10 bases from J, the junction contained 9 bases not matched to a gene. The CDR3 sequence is CASVNRGLKSPLHF. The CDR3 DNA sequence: TGTGCCAGCGTGAACAGGGGGCTCAAGTCACCCCTCCACTTT.

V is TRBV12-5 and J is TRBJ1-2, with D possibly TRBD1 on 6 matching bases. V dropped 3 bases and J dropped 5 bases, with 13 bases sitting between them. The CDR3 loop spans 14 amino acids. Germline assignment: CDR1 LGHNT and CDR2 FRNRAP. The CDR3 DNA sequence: TGTGCTAGTGGTTTTAGCCAGGGGTTATATGGCTACACCTTC. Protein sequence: CASGFSQGLYGYTF.

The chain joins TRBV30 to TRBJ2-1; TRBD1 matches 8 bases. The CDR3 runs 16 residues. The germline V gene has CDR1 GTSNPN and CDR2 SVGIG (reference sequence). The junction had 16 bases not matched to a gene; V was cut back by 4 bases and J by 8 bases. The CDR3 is CAWNPLDREASDEQFF. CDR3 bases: TGTGCCTGGAACCCCTTGGACAGGGAGGCAAGCGATGAGCAGTTCTTC.

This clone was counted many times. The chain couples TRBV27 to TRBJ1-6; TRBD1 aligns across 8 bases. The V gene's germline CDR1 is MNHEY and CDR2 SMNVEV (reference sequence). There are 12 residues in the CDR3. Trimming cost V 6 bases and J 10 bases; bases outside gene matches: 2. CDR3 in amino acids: CASRTGVSPLHF. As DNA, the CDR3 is TGTGCCAGCAGGACAGGGGTATCACCCCTCCACTTT.

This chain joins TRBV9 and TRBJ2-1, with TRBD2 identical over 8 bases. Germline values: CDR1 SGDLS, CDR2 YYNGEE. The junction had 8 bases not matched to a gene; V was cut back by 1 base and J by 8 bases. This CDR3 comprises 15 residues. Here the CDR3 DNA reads TGTGCCAGCAGCGTACAAAGCGGGAGTGTCTATGAGCAGTTCTTC. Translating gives CASSVQSGSVYEQFF.

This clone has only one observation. The CDR3 DNA sequence: TGTGCCAGCAGCTCGGCTAGCGGGTACAATGAGCAGTTCTTC. Translation: CASSSASGYNEQFF. The V call is TRBV7-3, the J call TRBJ2-1; the match to TRBD2 covers 8 bases. V lost 4 bases to trimming and J lost 4 bases; unmatched junction nucleotides: 3. The CDR3 spans 14 residues. Germline lookup yields CDR1 SGHTA and CDR2 FQGTGA. Variable domain in full (rest from reference TRBV7-3 and TRBJ2-1): GAGVSQTPSNKVTEKGKYVELRCDPISGHTALYWYRQSLGQGPEFLIYFQGTGAADDSGLPNDRFFAVRPEGSVSTLKIQRTERGDSAVYLCASSSASGYNEQFFGPGTRLTVL.

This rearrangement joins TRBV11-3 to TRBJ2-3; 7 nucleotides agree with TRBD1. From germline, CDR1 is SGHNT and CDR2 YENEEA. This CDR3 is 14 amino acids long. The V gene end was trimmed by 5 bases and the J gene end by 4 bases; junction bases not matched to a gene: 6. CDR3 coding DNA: TGTGCCAGCAGCCCATACAGGGGCTCAGATACGCAGTATTTT. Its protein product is CASSPYRGSDTQYF.

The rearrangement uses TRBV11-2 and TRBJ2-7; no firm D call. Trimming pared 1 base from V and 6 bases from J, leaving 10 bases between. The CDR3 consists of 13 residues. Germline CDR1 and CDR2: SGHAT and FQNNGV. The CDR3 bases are TGTGCCAGCAGCTTAGCCCCTTTTTTCGAGCAGTACTTC. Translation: CASSLAPFFEQYF.